This is a list of T cell receptor beta chains from one sample in a study of identical twins. TCRdb re-derived calls from the 5' RACE reads in MiXCR, one entry per CDR3 protein. The sample carries fewer than 650,000 distinct CDR3 sequences, 9.6% recorded once. The same data also contributed to another study, on yellow fever vaccine responses in identical twins.

Sequencing input: PBMCs. The receptor set was obtained from a woman under 30 in good health. Both conserved end residues are part of each CDR3. The order of the fields is J gene, V gene, clone size, D gene, CDR3 protein, CDR3 DNA. D genes are given only for firm matches. Clone size is given for some rows only: seen once, a few or many times, or a class if the clone is expanded.

j_call: TRBJ1-5
v_call: TRBV15
clone_size: .
d_call: .
cdr3_aa: CATSRDRSSNQPQHF
cdr3_nt: TGTGCCACCAGCAGAGATAGGAGTAGCAATCAGCCCCAGCATTTT

j_call: TRBJ2-7
v_call: TRBV12-3/TRBV12-4
clone_size: .
d_call: TRBD2
cdr3_aa: CASSFTSGGTYEQYF
cdr3_nt: TGTGCCAGCAGTTTTACTAGCGGCGGCACCTACGAGCAGTACTTC

j_call: TRBJ1-5
v_call: TRBV20-1
clone_size: .
d_call: .
cdr3_aa: CSAMTANQPQHF
cdr3_nt: TGCAGTGCAATGACAGCTAATCAGCCCCAGCATTTT

j_call: TRBJ2-3
v_call: TRBV20-1
clone_size: few
d_call: TRBD2
cdr3_aa: CSASFGLAGVSDTQYF
cdr3_nt: TGCAGTGCTAGTTTTGGACTAGCGGGAGTGAGTGATACGCAGTATTTT

j_call: TRBJ2-6
v_call: TRBV4-1
clone_size: many
d_call: .
cdr3_aa: CASSQDPGAVSGANVLTF
cdr3_nt: TGCGCCAGCAGCCAAGACCCAGGGGCCGTCTCTGGGGCCAACGTCCTGACTTTC

j_call: TRBJ2-3
v_call: TRBV11-2
clone_size: few
d_call: TRBD1
cdr3_aa: CASSQLGQGITDTQYF
cdr3_nt: TGTGCCAGCAGCCAGTTGGGACAGGGAATCACAGATACGCAGTATTTT

j_call: TRBJ2-6
v_call: TRBV5-6
clone_size: few
d_call: .
cdr3_aa: CASSSLPKFSGANVLTF
cdr3_nt: TGTGCCAGCAGCTCCCTCCCGAAGTTCTCTGGGGCCAACGTCCTGACTTTC

j_call: TRBJ2-2
v_call: TRBV7-9
clone_size: .
d_call: .
cdr3_aa: CASSPTQNTGELFF
cdr3_nt: TGTGCCAGCAGCCCTACACAGAACACCGGGGAGCTGTTTTTT

j_call: TRBJ1-5
v_call: TRBV6-6
clone_size: few
d_call: .
cdr3_aa: CASTGLGGRPQHF
cdr3_nt: TGTGCCAGCACTGGATTGGGCGGGAGGCCCCAGCATTTT

j_call: TRBJ2-1
v_call: TRBV5-6
clone_size: .
d_call: .
cdr3_aa: CASSSPRTTNEQFF
cdr3_nt: TGTGCCAGCAGCTCGCCGAGGACTACTAATGAGCAGTTCTTC

j_call: TRBJ1-1
v_call: TRBV20-1
clone_size: .
d_call: .
cdr3_aa: CSARPRGEGTMNTEAFF
cdr3_nt: TGCAGTGCTAGACCCCGAGGGGAAGGAACTATGAACACTGAAGCTTTCTTT

j_call: TRBJ2-3
v_call: TRBV7-2
clone_size: many
d_call: TRBD2
cdr3_aa: CASSLGSGTPTDTQYF
cdr3_nt: TGTGCCAGCAGCTTAGGGAGCGGGACCCCCACAGATACGCAGTATTTT

j_call: TRBJ2-1
v_call: TRBV10-3
clone_size: many
d_call: TRBD2
cdr3_aa: CAISESLRTSGNNEQFF
cdr3_nt: TGTGCCATCAGTGAGTCACTCCGGACTAGCGGGAATAATGAGCAGTTCTTC

j_call: TRBJ1-5
v_call: TRBV12-3/TRBV12-4
clone_size: few
d_call: .
cdr3_aa: CASSLSPDSNQPQHF
cdr3_nt: TGTGCCAGCAGTTTATCTCCCGATAGCAATCAGCCCCAGCATTTT

j_call: TRBJ2-7
v_call: TRBV3-1
clone_size: many
d_call: .
cdr3_aa: CASSQAEGYEQYF
cdr3_nt: TGTGCCAGCAGCCAAGCGGAGGGCTACGAGCAGTACTTC

j_call: TRBJ1-5
v_call: TRBV5-1
clone_size: many
d_call: .
cdr3_aa: CASSSGPANNQPQHF
cdr3_nt: TGCGCCAGCAGCTCCGGGCCGGCGAACAATCAGCCCCAGCATTTT

j_call: TRBJ2-1
v_call: TRBV20-1
clone_size: few
d_call: TRBD2
cdr3_aa: CSGLAGDLPNNEQFF
cdr3_nt: TGCAGTGGACTAGCGGGAGACCTCCCTAACAATGAGCAGTTCTTC

j_call: TRBJ1-1
v_call: TRBV27
clone_size: many
d_call: .
cdr3_aa: CARRRSSMNTEAFF
cdr3_nt: TGTGCCAGAAGACGTAGTTCAATGAACACTGAAGCTTTCTTT

j_call: TRBJ2-7
v_call: TRBV25-1
clone_size: few
d_call: .
cdr3_aa: CASSYRDYEQYF
cdr3_nt: TGTGCCAGCAGCTACAGGGACTACGAGCAGTACTTC

j_call: TRBJ1-1
v_call: TRBV29-1
clone_size: few
d_call: .
cdr3_aa: CSGLVFTPPEAFF
cdr3_nt: TGCAGCGGCCTGGTGTTTACTCCCCCTGAAGCTTTCTTT

j_call: TRBJ2-3
v_call: TRBV7-6
clone_size: many
d_call: .
cdr3_aa: CASSLRLSGGSSTDTQYF
cdr3_nt: TGTGCCAGCAGCTTAAGACTGTCGGGGGGCTCTAGCACAGATACGCAGTATTTT

j_call: TRBJ2-3
v_call: TRBV27
clone_size: few
d_call: .
cdr3_aa: CASSPRPFTDTQYF
cdr3_nt: TGTGCCAGCAGTCCCCGACCCTTCACAGATACGCAGTATTTT

j_call: TRBJ2-7
v_call: TRBV11-1
clone_size: .
d_call: .
cdr3_aa: CASSLAPEVLTGPYEQYF
cdr3_nt: TGTGCCAGCAGCTTAGCGCCGGAGGTACTAACAGGCCCCTACGAGCAGTACTTC

j_call: TRBJ2-5
v_call: TRBV7-2
clone_size: .
d_call: .
cdr3_aa: CASSLERRGTQYF
cdr3_nt: TGTGCCAGCAGCTTAGAACGCCGGGGGACCCAGTACTTC

j_call: TRBJ2-7
v_call: TRBV7-2
clone_size: many
d_call: TRBD1
cdr3_aa: CASSPRDRVHEQYF
cdr3_nt: TGTGCCAGCAGCCCACGGGACAGGGTCCACGAGCAGTACTTC

j_call: TRBJ1-5
v_call: TRBV7-9
clone_size: few
d_call: .
cdr3_aa: CASSGQEGQPQHF
cdr3_nt: TGTGCCAGCAGCGGTCAGGAGGGTCAGCCCCAGCATTTT

j_call: TRBJ2-7
v_call: TRBV6-4
clone_size: .
d_call: TRBD2
cdr3_aa: CASRPPTSGRTYEQYF
cdr3_nt: TGTGCCAGCAGACCACCTACGAGCGGGAGGACCTACGAGCAGTACTTC

j_call: TRBJ2-2
v_call: TRBV7-8
clone_size: few
d_call: .
cdr3_aa: CASSLVGGSPGELFF
cdr3_nt: TGTGCCAGCAGCTTAGTCGGTGGGAGTCCCGGGGAGCTGTTTTTT

j_call: TRBJ2-3
v_call: TRBV6-2/TRBV6-3
clone_size: .
d_call: TRBD1
cdr3_aa: CASRGTGVTGDTQYF
cdr3_nt: TGTGCCAGCAGGGGGACAGGGGTGACAGGAGATACGCAGTATTTT

j_call: TRBJ2-3
v_call: TRBV5-1
clone_size: .
d_call: TRBD1
cdr3_aa: CASSLVGQGIDTQYF
cdr3_nt: TGCGCCAGCAGCTTGGTGGGACAGGGCATAGATACGCAGTATTTT

j_call: TRBJ1-4
v_call: TRBV5-1
clone_size: .
d_call: .
cdr3_aa: CASSFFGLADEKLFF
cdr3_nt: TGCGCCAGCAGCTTCTTCGGCCTGGCGGATGAAAAACTGTTTTTT

j_call: TRBJ1-5
v_call: TRBV7-9
clone_size: .
d_call: .
cdr3_aa: CASSLDGQPGRPQHF
cdr3_nt: TGTGCCAGCAGCTTGGATGGACAGCCAGGCCGGCCCCAGCATTTT

j_call: TRBJ2-7
v_call: TRBV6-5
clone_size: few
d_call: TRBD2
cdr3_aa: CASSFSTSSHEQYF
cdr3_nt: TGTGCCAGCAGTTTTTCGACTAGCAGCCACGAGCAGTACTTC

j_call: TRBJ2-1
v_call: TRBV12-5
clone_size: .
d_call: TRBD2
cdr3_aa: CASGLSGGPDEQFF
cdr3_nt: TGTGCTAGTGGTTTGTCGGGGGGGCCAGATGAGCAGTTCTTC

j_call: TRBJ2-5
v_call: TRBV9
clone_size: .
d_call: .
cdr3_aa: CASSREGGAVVETQYF
cdr3_nt: TGTGCCAGCAGCAGAGAGGGGGGGGCCGTCGTGGAGACCCAGTACTTC

j_call: TRBJ2-3
v_call: TRBV10-3
clone_size: few
d_call: .
cdr3_aa: CAITAPPADTQYF
cdr3_nt: TGTGCCATCACCGCCCCCCCAGCTGATACGCAGTATTTT

j_call: TRBJ2-7
v_call: TRBV3-1
clone_size: .
d_call: TRBD1
cdr3_aa: CASSRGRKRWTGSSYEQYF
cdr3_nt: TGTGCCAGCAGCCGGGGTAGGAAGCGATGGACAGGTAGCTCCTACGAGCAGTACTTC

j_call: TRBJ2-1
v_call: TRBV28
clone_size: once
d_call: TRBD1
cdr3_aa: CATKQGVGYNEQFF
cdr3_nt: TGTGCCACCAAACAGGGGGTAGGGTACAATGAGCAGTTCTTC

j_call: TRBJ2-7
v_call: TRBV7-9
clone_size: .
d_call: TRBD1
cdr3_aa: CASSSRDRENEQYF
cdr3_nt: TGTGCCAGCAGCAGCCGGGACAGGGAAAACGAGCAGTACTTC

j_call: TRBJ1-6
v_call: TRBV5-1
clone_size: few
d_call: .
cdr3_aa: CASRVSGDNSPLHF
cdr3_nt: TGCGCCAGCAGGGTCAGCGGGGATAATTCACCCCTCCACTTT

j_call: TRBJ2-2
v_call: TRBV11-2
clone_size: many
d_call: TRBD2
cdr3_aa: CASSLGILAGGNTGELFF
cdr3_nt: TGTGCCAGCAGCTTAGGTATCCTAGCGGGAGGAAACACCGGGGAGCTGTTTTTT

j_call: TRBJ2-3
v_call: TRBV6-5
clone_size: .
d_call: TRBD2
cdr3_aa: CASSYAGGPTDTQYF
cdr3_nt: TGTGCCAGCAGTTACGCGGGGGGCCCCACAGATACGCAGTATTTT